This T cell receptor (beta chain) derives from a study of T cell changes during pregnancy in multiple sclerosis. CDR1 and CDR2 (germline): MNHEY, SMNVEV (reference sequence). CDR3 length: 13 residues. Trimming shortened V by 6 bases and J by 3 bases, and 8 bases separated the two germline ends. The table came from immunoSEQ multiplex PCR; TCRdb's copy has only in-frame clones and leaves some out. The sample lists 45,000 to 55,000 clones; 94% were seen once. This clonotype was sampled from a female donor with multiple sclerosis, enrolled in a pregnancy study. Sequenced here: CD8+ T cells from peripheral blood mononuclear cells, sampled before pregnancy. The V gene is TRBV27, the J gene TRBJ1-4; D gene unclear. In DNA, the CDR3 is TGTGCCAGCAGAGTTGGGCCTAATGAAAAACTGTTTTTT. Protein sequence: CASRVGPNEKLFF.